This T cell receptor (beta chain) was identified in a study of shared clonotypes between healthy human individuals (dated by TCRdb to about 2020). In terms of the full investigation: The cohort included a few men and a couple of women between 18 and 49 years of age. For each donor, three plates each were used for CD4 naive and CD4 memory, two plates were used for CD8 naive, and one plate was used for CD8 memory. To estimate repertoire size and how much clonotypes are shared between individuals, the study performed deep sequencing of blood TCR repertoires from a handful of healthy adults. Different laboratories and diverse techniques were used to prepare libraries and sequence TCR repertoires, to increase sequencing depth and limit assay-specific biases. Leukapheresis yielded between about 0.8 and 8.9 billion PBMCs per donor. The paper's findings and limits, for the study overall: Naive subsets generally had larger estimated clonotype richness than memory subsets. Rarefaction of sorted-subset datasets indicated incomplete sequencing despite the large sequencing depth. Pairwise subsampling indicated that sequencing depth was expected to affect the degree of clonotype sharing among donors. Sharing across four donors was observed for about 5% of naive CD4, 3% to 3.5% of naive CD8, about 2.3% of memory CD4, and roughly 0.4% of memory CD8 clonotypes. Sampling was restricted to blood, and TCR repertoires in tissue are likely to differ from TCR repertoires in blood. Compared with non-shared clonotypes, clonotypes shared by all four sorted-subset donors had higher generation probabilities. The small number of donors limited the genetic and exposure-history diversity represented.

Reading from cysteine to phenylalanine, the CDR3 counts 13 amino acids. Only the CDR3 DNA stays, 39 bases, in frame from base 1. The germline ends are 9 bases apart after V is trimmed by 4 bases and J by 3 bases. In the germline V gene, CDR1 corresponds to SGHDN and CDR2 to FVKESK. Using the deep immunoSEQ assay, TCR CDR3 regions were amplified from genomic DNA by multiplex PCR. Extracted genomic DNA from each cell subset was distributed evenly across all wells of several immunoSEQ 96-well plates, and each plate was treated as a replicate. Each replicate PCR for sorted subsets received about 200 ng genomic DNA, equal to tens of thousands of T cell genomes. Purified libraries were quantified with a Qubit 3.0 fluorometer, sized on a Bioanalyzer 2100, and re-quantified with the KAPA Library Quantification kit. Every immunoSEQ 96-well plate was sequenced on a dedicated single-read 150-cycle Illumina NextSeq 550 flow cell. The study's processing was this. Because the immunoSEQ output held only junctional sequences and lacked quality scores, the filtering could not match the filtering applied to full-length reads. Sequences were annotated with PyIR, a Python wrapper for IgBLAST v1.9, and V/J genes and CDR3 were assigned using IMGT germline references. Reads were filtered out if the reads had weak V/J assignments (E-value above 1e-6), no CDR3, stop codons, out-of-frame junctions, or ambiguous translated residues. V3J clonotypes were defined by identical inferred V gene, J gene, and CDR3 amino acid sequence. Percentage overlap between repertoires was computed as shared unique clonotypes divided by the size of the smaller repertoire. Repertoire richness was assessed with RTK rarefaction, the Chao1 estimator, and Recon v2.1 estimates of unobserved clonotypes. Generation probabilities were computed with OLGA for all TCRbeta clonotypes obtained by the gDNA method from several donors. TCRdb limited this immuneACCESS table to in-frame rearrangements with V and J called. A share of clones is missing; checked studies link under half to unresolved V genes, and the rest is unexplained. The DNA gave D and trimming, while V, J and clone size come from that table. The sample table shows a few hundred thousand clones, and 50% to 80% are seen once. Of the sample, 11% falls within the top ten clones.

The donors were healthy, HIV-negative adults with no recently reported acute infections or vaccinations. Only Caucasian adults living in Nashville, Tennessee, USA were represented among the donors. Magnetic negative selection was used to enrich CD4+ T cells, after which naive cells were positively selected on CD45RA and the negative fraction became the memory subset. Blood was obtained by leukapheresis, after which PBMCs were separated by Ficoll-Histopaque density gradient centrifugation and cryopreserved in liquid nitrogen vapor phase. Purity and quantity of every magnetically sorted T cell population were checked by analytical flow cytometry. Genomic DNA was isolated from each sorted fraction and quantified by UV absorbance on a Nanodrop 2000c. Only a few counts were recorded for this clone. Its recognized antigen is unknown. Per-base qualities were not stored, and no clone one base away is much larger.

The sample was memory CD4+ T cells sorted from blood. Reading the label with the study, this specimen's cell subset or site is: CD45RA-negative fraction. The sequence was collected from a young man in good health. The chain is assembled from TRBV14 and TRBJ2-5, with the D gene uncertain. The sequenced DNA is TGTGCCAGCAGCCGTAACGTCGAAGAGACCCAGTACTTC. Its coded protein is CASSRNVEETQYF.